In its sample, the clone carrying this TCR beta chain was seen a few times. The V segment lost 6 bases and the J segment 1 base; nucleotides outside the gene matches: 8. Germline CDR1 reads SNHLY; CDR2 reads FYNNEI. The CDR3 consists of 16 residues. These data originate in a study of identical twins. TCRdb itself ran the 5' RACE reads through MiXCR, one entry per CDR3 protein. The data contain 550,000 to 800,000 distinct CDR3 sequences, just over 7% of them singletons. Another study also made use of these data, one on yellow fever vaccine responses in identical twins.

The sequencing input was PBMCs. This chain joins TRBV2 and TRBJ2-1; 8 bases are shared with TRBD2. The sequence was collected from a woman between 18 and 30 years old in good health. The CDR3 region is CASSPTGLGSYNEQFF. DNA for the CDR3: TGTGCCAGCAGCCCCACGGGACTAGGGTCCTACAATGAGCAGTTCTTC.